This record covers a single TCR beta chain. Clones were read by immunoSEQ multiplex PCR, and TCRdb kept only the in-frame ones, dropping some. The sample carries around 39,000 clones, 78% recorded once. This sample is part of a study of OX40 agonist ivuxolimab in advanced cancers. The specimen comprised CD4+ or CD8+ T cells sorted from blood, sampled in a trial of the OX40 agonist ivuxolimab. The TCR comes from an adult with an advanced solid tumor such as melanoma, head and neck, liver or kidney cancer.

CDR3 bases: TGTGCCAGCAGTTTGGAGGTAGGGAAGGGCGAGCAGTACTTC. This sequence encodes CASSLEVGKGEQYF. V gene TRBV6-5 combines with J gene TRBJ2-7; weak D call: TRBD2 (5 bases). The CDR3 covers 14 residues. Germline CDR1 is MNHEY and CDR2 is SVGAGI. V lost 4 bases and J 6 bases, leaving 16 bases between the germline ends.